Listed here are 21 T cell receptor beta chains from one sample, sequenced in a study of CD8+CD57+ T cells in acquired aplastic anemia. The template used for profiling TCR beta VDJ and CDR3 was genomic DNA. Each CDR3 protein is one row after TCRdb ran MiXCR on the reads. The repertoire includes around 230,000 distinct CDR3 sequences, under 65% of them detected once, and about 31% sits in the top ten. Material for sequencing was sorted CD4+, CD8+, or CD8+CD57+ T cells (not recorded which) from PBMCs. These receptors were collected from a human donor in good health.

The chain is built from TRBV10-3 and TRBJ1-1; the D gene is possibly TRBD1 (5 bases). CDR1 and CDR2 from the germline V gene are ENHRY and SYGVKD. The CDR3 covers 14 residues. Deletions cut 11 bases from V and 0 bases from J, with 16 bases between. CDR3 amino acids: CASQRGSMNTEAFF. Written as DNA, the CDR3 is TGTGCCTCCCAAAGGGGATCCATGAACACTGAAGCTTTCTTT.

On this clonotype itself: A much more abundant neighbour one base away suggests this may be a read error. CDR3 residues: CASNNAWNTEAFF. CDR3 bases: TGCGCCAGCAATAACGCCTGGAACACTGAAGCTTTCTTT. This sequence joins TRBV5-1 and TRBJ1-1; no clear D gene. Germline V gene lookup returns CDR1 SGHRS and CDR2 YFSETQ. V lost 6 bases and J lost 1, with 10 bases in between. The CDR3 covers 13 residues.

The chain joins TRBV10-3 to TRBJ2-2, with 8 bases fitting TRBD1. The V gene's germline CDR1 is ENHRY and CDR2 SYGVKD. The trim removed 10 bases at V and 6 bases at J, leaving 13 bases unmatched. CDR3 length: 15 amino acids. As DNA, the CDR3 is TGTGCCACTACCCGGACAGGGATCCTGTCCGGGGAGCTGTTTTTT. This sequence encodes CATTRTGILSGELFF.

This clonotype has more than one count but fewer than ten. This chain connects TRBV20-1 to TRBJ2-7, with D unresolved. The V end lost 6 bases, the J end lost 2 bases, and 11 bases lay between the germline ends. CDR3 length: 12 residues. Germline V gives CDR1 DFQATT, CDR2 SNEGSKA (reference sequence). CDR3 loop: CSALSYAYEQYF. Here the CDR3 DNA reads TGCAGTGCCTTGAGCTACGCCTACGAGCAGTACTTC.

The J gene is TRBJ2-1, the V gene TRBV12-3 or TRBV12-4; TRBD2 aligns across 13 bases. The CDR3 loop spans 15 amino acids. Germline trimming cut 4 bases from V and 10 bases from J; bases unmatched to any gene: 7. The CDR3 loop reads CASSSSGLAGAEQFF. DNA for the CDR3: TGTGCCAGCAGTTCTAGTGGACTAGCGGGAGCAGAGCAGTTCTTC.

Points on this clonotype: One end of the junction does not line up with germline, which may come from a read error. The V gene is TRBV15, the J gene TRBJ2-7; 12 nucleotides match TRBD2. Germline V lookup: CDR1 LNHNV, CDR2 YYDKDF (reference sequence). This CDR3 comprises 17 residues. The CDR3 DNA reads as TGTGCCACCAGCAGGGGTAGACTAGCGGGGGCGCCATACGGGCAGTACTTC. Amino acid sequence: CATSRGRLAGAPYGQYF.

This clonotype showed up many times. This chain joins TRBV12-3 or TRBV12-4 and TRBJ2-7, with D unclear. The V and J ends lost 6 bases and 4 bases respectively, with 10 bases between them. The CDR3 runs to 12 residues. The CDR3 region has the DNA TGTGCCAGCAGCCCCCTCATTTACGAGCAGTACTTC. This encodes CASSPLIYEQYF.

The rearrangement joins TRBV25-1 to TRBJ2-7; D perhaps matches TRBD1 (6 bases). Per the germline V gene, CDR1 is MGHDK and CDR2 is SYGVNS. The CDR3 is 12 residues long. The V end was cut by 6 bases, the J end by 6 bases, with 12 bases between. The CDR3 loop reads CASRETGSEQYF. For the CDR3, the DNA is TGTGCCAGCAGGGAAACAGGGAGCGAGCAGTACTTC.

This clonotype appeared many times. V usage is TRBV5-8 and J usage is TRBJ1-6, with D perhaps TRBD1 (6 bases). Germline V gene data show CDR1 as SGHTS and CDR2 as YDEGEE. There are 15 residues in the CDR3. The V end was cut by 2 bases, the J end by 7 bases, with 13 bases between. The CDR3 coding sequence is TGTGCCAGCAGCTTCGGCGCAGGGGAAAATTCACCCCTCCACTTT. Its translation: CASSFGAGENSPLHF.

On this clonotype itself: Its ends do not fully match the called genes, so a read error is possible. V gene TRBV10-1 combines with J gene TRBJ2-7; D might be TRBD1 (6 bases). The CDR3 length is 16 residues. Germline lookup yields CDR1 WNHNN and CDR2 SYGVQD (reference sequence). The CDR3 nucleotides read TGCGCCAGCAGTGCCGCGGACAGCCGGGCGTCCTACGAGCGGTACTTC. Translation: CASSAADSRASYERYF.

This clonotype occurred once. The chain links TRBV15 to TRBJ1-2; the D is unclear. The V gene lost 0 bases and the J gene lost 4 bases, with 18 bases spanning the gap. From germline, CDR1 is LNHNV and CDR2 YYDKDF (reference sequence). The CDR3 spans 17 residues. The CDR3 loop is CATSRDRGQSSIYGYTF. The CDR3 nucleotides are TGTGCCACCAGCAGAGATCGGGGTCAGAGTTCTATCTATGGCTACACCTTC.

The rearrangement links TRBV7-9 to TRBJ1-2; D is unresolved. Trimming stripped 6 bases from V and 6 bases from J, with 17 bases between. The CDR3 sequence is 14 residues long. Per the germline V gene, CDR1 is SEHNR and CDR2 is FQNEAQ (reference sequence). The CDR3 reads CASRPDALINGYTF. CDR3 nucleotides: TGTGCCAGCAGACCCGACGCTCTGATTAATGGCTACACCTTC.

The chain uses TRBV7-8 and TRBJ2-3; tentative D call: TRBD2 (6 bases). The CDR3 extends over 14 amino acids. Trimming removed 5 bases from V and 6 bases from J, with 15 bases in between. Germline loops: CDR1 SGHVS, CDR2 FQNEAQ. The CDR3 region has the DNA TGTGCCAGCAGCGCCCGACTAGGCGTGGATACGCAGTATTTT. It yields the protein CASSARLGVDTQYF.

This chain joins TRBV7-2 and TRBJ2-7, with 11 bases identical to TRBD1. Germline CDR1 SGHTA, CDR2 FQGNSA. The CDR3 covers 15 residues. V lost 5 bases to trimming and J lost 3 bases; unmatched junction nucleotides: 6. The CDR3 bases are TGTGCCAGCAGCGTCGGGACAGGGGGAGGCTACGAGCAGTACTTC. Protein sequence: CASSVGTGGGYEQYF.

The chain joins TRBV7-8 to TRBJ2-5; possible D gene TRBD2, 5 bases. Per germline, CDR1 SGHVS and CDR2 FQNEAQ. This CDR3 has 15 amino acids. Trimming pared 5 bases from V and 1 base from J, leaving 14 bases between. CDR3 residues: CASSPTSAGQETQYF. Here the CDR3 DNA reads TGTGCCAGCAGCCCTACATCGGCGGGCCAAGAGACCCAGTACTTC.

The CDR3 DNA follows: TGCAGTGCTAGACCAACAGATCCGGGACAGGGGGTTGGGGACGAGCAGTACTTC. Translated, it gives CSARPTDPGQGVGDEQYF. This sequence joins TRBV20-1 and TRBJ2-7; TRBD1 matches at 11 bases. The trim removed 2 bases at V and 5 bases at J, leaving 17 bases unmatched. The CDR3 totals 18 residues. Germline V lookup: CDR1 DFQATT, CDR2 SNEGSKA (reference sequence).

This clonotype has a count of ten or more. The chain couples TRBV7-3 to TRBJ2-5; 7 positions match TRBD2. The CDR3 length is 15 residues. From germline, CDR1 is SGHTA and CDR2 FQGTGA. Germline trimming cut 3 bases from V and 2 bases from J; bases unmatched to any gene: 6. CDR3 region: CASSFFGGLQETQYF. For the CDR3, the DNA is TGTGCCAGCAGCTTCTTCGGGGGACTACAAGAGACCCAGTACTTC.

There are many counts of this clonotype. This chain's CDR3 is CASSLGGLINQPQHF. For the CDR3, the DNA is TGCGCCAGCAGCCTAGGGGGCCTTATAAATCAGCCCCAGCATTTT. The J gene is TRBJ1-5, the V gene TRBV10-2; TRBD1 aligns across 7 bases. There are 15 residues in the CDR3. Germline CDR1 WSHSY, CDR2 SAAADI. Trimming at V came to 6 bases and at J to 4 bases, leaving 9 bases not matched to a gene.

A few counts support this clonotype. The rearrangement joins TRBV20-1 to TRBJ2-7; D may be TRBD1 or TRBD2 (5 bases each). Germline values: CDR1 DFQATT, CDR2 SNEGSKA (reference sequence). V shed 2 bases and J shed 2 bases, with 10 bases lying between them. This CDR3 region has 13 residues. CDR3 nucleotides: TGCAGTGCTAGATGGGACGGCCCCTACGAGCAGTACTTC. This encodes CSARWDGPYEQYF.

On this clonotype itself: The DNA is omitted, as the CDR3 cannot be located on it reliably, and the CDR3 follows TCRdb's listing. The chain links TRBV5-6 to TRBJ2-1. Germline CDR1 reads SGHDT; CDR2 reads YYEEEE. With termini counted, the CDR3 has 20 amino acids. This chain's CDR3 is CASSFYICSAIRPVYNEQFF.

The J gene is TRBJ2-2, the V gene TRBV20-1; D perhaps matches TRBD2 (5 bases). Germline values: CDR1 DFQATT, CDR2 SNEGSKA (reference sequence). The CDR3 contains 14 residues. The V gene lost 5 bases and the J gene lost 4 bases, with 14 bases spanning the gap. The DNA for the CDR3 is TGCAGTGCTCCAGCCCAGAGGGCCACCGGGGAGCTGTTTTTT. The encoded protein is CSAPAQRATGELFF.